This T cell receptor (beta chain) emerged from a study of blood T cells in healthy people across ages. The second PCR ran roughly 6 to 11 cycles with a sample-barcoded 5' primer and J-beta primers. TCRdb reprocessed the 5' RACE reads with MiXCR, giving one entry per CDR3 protein. The table lists approximately 1.5 million distinct CDR3 sequences, under 55% of them singletons. Per germline, CDR1 DFQATT and CDR2 SNEGSKA (reference sequence). This CDR3 has 17 residues. J was trimmed by 4 bases and V by 3 bases; bases with no gene match: 14. This receptor was taken from a woman in her late teens or twenties in good health. The chain joins TRBV20-1 to TRBJ2-1; 8 nucleotides match TRBD2. The sample comprised blood. CDR3 nucleotide sequence: TGCAGTGCTAGGATACCGCAGGGAGCGGGGGTTTACAATGAGCAGTTCTTC. Translating it yields CSARIPQGAGVYNEQFF.